A single T cell receptor beta chain is shown here with its context. This entry comes from a study of OX40 agonist ivuxolimab in advanced cancers. Study context: A diagnosis of hepatocellular carcinoma, melanoma, renal cell or head and neck cancer was present in dose-escalation patients.

Patients with autoimmune history or systemic immunosuppression were excluded. Repertoires were generated with immunoSEQ multiplex PCR, while TCRdb's copy carries only in-frame clones and drops some. This sample has 11,000 to 15,000 clones, with 85% to 95% found just once. Trimming removed 4 bases from V and 0 bases from J, with 7 bases in between. Looked up from germline, CDR1 is MGHRA and CDR2 is YSYEKL. This CDR3 has 14 residues. The TCR originated in an adult with an advanced solid tumor such as melanoma, head and neck, liver or kidney cancer. The material sequenced was CD4+ or CD8+ T cells sorted from blood, taken in a trial of the OX40 agonist ivuxolimab. This chain connects TRBV4-1 to TRBJ1-5; tentative D call: TRBD1 (5 bases). The CDR3 is CASSPDTSNQPQHF. The CDR3 DNA is TGCGCCAGCAGCCCGGACACTAGCAATCAGCCCCAGCATTTT.